This paragraph reports one TCR beta chain. Its cognate antigen is unknown. The data were obtained in a study of T cell responses to AZD1222 COVID-19 vaccine. Profiled with immunoSEQ multiplex PCR; TCRdb holds only in-frame clones, not every one. The sample records 200,000 to 300,000 clones, about 92% being singletons. The study's findings and limits: White British ancestry dominated among donors, who included more females, and clonal diversity was possibly underestimated. Reportedly, nearly half the spike-specific TCRs target unmutated variant regions. CD4 TCRs covered the whole spike, strongest at regions 160-218 and 743-854. Two AZD1222 administrations were followed by greater Spike-specific TCR breadth and depth.

The receptor was derived from an adult in good health. The sample in question was peripheral blood, obtained on day 0 of AZD1222 vaccination.

CDR3 in DNA: TGCAGCGTTGGGGGTCCTGAGGGGGCCCAGTACTTC. It translates to CSVGGPEGAQYF. The chain links TRBV29-1 to TRBJ2-5; the D gene is possibly TRBD1 (6 bases). V dropped 4 bases and J dropped 9 bases, with 15 bases sitting between them. CDR1 is SQVTM, CDR2 ANQGSEA, per germline. This CDR3 is built from 12 residues. Full variable domain (remainder filled in from reference TRBV29-1 and TRBJ2-5): SAVISQKPSRDICQRGTSLTIQCQVDSQVTMMFWYRQQPGQSLTLIATANQGSEATYESGFVIDKFPISRPNLTFSTLTVSNMSPEDSSIYLCSVGGPEGAQYFGPGTRLLVL.